The T cell receptor (beta chain) under discussion was sequenced for a study of PD-1 blockade in classical Hodgkin lymphoma. Study-wide points: Possible causes of repertoire differences, disease activity or prior therapy, remain undefined.

Of note for this clone: Its antigen is not known.

Time point of the sample: cycle 4 day 1 (C4D1), after 6 weeks of nivolumab. Each and every patient relapsed after autologous stem cell transplantation, and patients got differing brentuximab vedotin exposure. Purification of CD4+ T cells from thawed PBMCs was achieved by magnetic negative selection. Each best response was a complete response, a partial response or progressive disease. Sequenced by immunoSEQ multiplex PCR; TCRdb stores in-frame clones only, minus some. The sample yields roughly 29,000 clones, more than 60% seen once. CDR1 MDHEN and CDR2 SYDVKM come from the germline V gene. There are 13 residues in the CDR3. V lost 7 bases and J lost 5, with 14 bases in between.

This receptor was identified in a human donor with classical Hodgkin lymphoma. The chain joins TRBV28 to TRBJ1-2, with D perhaps TRBD1 (5 bases). Sequenced material: CD4+ T cells from blood, taken before the fourth cycle of nivolumab. The CDR3 sequence is CASTYRFRYGYTF. CDR3 sequence (DNA): TGTGCCAGCACCTACAGGTTCCGGTATGGCTACACCTTC.